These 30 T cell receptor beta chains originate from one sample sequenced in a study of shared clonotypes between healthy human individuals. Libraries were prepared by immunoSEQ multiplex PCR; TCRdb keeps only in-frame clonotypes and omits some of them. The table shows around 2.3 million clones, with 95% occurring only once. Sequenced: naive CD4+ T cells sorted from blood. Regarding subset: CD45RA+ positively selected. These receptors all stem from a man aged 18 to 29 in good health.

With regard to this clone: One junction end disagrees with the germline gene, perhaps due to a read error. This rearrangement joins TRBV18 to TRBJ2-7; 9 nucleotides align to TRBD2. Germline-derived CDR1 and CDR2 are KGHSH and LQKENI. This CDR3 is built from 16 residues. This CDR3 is CASSPPGASGTATRDF. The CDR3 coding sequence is TGTGCCAGCTCACCACCGGGGGCTAGCGGGACCGCTACTCGGGACTTC.

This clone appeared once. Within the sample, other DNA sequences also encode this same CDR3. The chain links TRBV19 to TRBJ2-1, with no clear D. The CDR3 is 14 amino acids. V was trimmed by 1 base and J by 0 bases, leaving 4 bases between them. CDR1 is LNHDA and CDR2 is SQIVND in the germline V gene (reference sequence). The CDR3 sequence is CASSIGSSYNEQFF. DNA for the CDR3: TGTGCCAGTAGTATAGGTAGCTCCTACAATGAGCAGTTCTTC.

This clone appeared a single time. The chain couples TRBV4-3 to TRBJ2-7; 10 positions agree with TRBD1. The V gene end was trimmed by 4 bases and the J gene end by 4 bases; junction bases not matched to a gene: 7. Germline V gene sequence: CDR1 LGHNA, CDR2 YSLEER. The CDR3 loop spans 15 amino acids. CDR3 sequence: CASSRGQGGDYEQYF. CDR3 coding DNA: TGCGCCAGCAGCCGAGGACAGGGGGGAGATTACGAGCAGTACTTC.

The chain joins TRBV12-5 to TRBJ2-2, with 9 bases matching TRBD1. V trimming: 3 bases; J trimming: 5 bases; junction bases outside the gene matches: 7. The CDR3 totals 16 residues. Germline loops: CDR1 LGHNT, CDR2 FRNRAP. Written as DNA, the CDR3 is TGTGCTAGTGGTTTTACAGGGGGCGGCCTAACCGGGGAGCTGTTTTTT. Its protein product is CASGFTGGGLTGELFF.

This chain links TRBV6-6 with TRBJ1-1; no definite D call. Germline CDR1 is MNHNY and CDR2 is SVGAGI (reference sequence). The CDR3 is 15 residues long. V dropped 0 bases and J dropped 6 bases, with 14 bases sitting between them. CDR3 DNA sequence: TGTGCCAGCAGTTACTCGATGGTCCGGGAGGCTGAAGCTTTCTTT. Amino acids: CASSYSMVREAEAFF.

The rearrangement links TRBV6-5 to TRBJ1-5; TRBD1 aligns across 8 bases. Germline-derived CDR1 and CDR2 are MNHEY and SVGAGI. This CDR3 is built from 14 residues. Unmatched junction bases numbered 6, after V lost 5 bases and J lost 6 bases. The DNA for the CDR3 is TGTGCCAGCAGTAGCGGACAGGGTTTTCAGCCCCAGCATTTT. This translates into CASSSGQGFQPQHF.

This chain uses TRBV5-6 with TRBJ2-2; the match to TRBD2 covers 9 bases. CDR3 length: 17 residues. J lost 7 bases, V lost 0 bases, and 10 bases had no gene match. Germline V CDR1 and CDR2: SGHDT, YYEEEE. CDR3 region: CASSLVASGNLVGELFF. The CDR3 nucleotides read TGTGCCAGCAGCTTGGTGGCTAGCGGGAACCTGGTCGGGGAGCTGTTTTTT.

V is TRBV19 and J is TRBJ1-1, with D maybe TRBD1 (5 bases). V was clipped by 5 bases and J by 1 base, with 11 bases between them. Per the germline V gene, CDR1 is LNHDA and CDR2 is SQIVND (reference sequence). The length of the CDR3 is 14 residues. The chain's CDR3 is CASSLLTGNTEAFF. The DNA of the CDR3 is TGTGCCAGTAGTTTACTTACAGGGAACACTGAAGCTTTCTTT.

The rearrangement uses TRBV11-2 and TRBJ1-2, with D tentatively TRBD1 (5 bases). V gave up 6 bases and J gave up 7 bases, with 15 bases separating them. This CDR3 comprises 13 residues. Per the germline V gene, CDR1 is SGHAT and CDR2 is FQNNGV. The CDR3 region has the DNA TGTGCCAGCAGTTCCGAGGGGACTGGTGGCTACACCTTC. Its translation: CASSSEGTGGYTF.

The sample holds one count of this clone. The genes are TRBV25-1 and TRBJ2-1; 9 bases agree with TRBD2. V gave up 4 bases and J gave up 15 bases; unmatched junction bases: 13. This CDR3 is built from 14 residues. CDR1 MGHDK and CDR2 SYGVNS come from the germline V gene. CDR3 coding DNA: TGTGCCAGCAGTGTCCGCGGCGTGCGGGAGGGTCGGTTCTTC. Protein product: CASSVRGVREGRFF.

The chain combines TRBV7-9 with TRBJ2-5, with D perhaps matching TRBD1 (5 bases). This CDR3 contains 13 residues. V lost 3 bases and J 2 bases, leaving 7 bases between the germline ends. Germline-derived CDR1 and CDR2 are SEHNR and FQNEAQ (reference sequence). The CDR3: CASSFPGQETQYF. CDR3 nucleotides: TGTGCCAGCAGCTTTCCAGGGCAAGAGACCCAGTACTTC.

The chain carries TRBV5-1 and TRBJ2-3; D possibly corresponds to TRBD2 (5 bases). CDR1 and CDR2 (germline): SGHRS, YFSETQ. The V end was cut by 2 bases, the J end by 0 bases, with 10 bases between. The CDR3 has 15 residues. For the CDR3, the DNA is TGCGCCAGCAGCTTTTCACCGGGGAGCACAGATACGCAGTATTTT. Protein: CASSFSPGSTDTQYF.

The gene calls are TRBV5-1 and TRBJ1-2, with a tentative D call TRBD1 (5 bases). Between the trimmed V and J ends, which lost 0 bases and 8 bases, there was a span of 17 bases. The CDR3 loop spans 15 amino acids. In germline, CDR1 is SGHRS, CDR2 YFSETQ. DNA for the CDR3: TGCGCCAGCAGCTTGGAGACAGCCCGACCAGCGGGCTACACCTTC. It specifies CASSLETARPAGYTF. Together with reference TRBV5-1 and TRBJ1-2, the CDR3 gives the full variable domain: KAGVTQTPRYLIKTRGQQVTLSCSPISGHRSVSWYQQTPGQGLQFLFEYFSETQRNKGNFPGRFSGRQFSNSRSEMNVSTLELGDSALYLCASSLETARPAGYTFGSGTRLTVV.

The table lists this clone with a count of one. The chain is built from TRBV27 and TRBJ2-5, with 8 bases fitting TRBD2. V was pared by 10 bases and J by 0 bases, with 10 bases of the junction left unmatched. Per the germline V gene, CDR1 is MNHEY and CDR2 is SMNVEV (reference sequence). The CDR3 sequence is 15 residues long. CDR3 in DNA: TGTGCCACCAGGGGAGCGGGGGCCTACCAAGAGACCCAGTACTTC. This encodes CATRGAGAYQETQYF.

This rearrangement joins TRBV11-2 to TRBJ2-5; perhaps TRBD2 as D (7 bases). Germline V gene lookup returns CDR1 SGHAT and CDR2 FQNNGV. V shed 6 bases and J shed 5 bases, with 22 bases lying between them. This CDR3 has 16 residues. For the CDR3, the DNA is TGTGCCAGCAGTCCCACGCGAGGGGGGGCAAGGGAGACCCAGTACTTC. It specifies CASSPTRGGARETQYF.

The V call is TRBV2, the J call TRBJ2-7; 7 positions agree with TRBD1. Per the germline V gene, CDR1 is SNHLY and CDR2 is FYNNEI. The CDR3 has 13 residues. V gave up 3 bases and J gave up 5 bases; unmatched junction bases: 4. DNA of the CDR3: TGTGCCAGCAGTGAGGGAGACAGGGACGAGCAGTACTTC. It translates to CASSEGDRDEQYF.

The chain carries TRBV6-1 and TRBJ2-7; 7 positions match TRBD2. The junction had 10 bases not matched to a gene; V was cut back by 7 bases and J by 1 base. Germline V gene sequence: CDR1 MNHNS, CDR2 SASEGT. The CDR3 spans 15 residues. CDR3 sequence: CASIMGGVGSYEQYF. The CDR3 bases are TGTGCCAGCATAATGGGGGGGGTAGGGTCCTACGAGCAGTACTTC.

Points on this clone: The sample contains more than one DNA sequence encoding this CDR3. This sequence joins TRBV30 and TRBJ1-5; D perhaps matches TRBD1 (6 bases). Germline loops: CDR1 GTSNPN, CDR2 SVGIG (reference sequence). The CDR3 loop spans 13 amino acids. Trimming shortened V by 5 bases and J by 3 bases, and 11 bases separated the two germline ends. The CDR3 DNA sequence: TGTGCCTGGTCCAGACAGGACAATCAGCCCCAGCATTTT. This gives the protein CAWSRQDNQPQHF. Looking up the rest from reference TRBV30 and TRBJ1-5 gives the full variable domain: SQTIHQWPATLVQPVGSPLSLECTVEGTSNPNLYWYRQAAGRGLQLLFYSVGIGQISSEVPQNLSASRPQDRQFILSSKKLLLSDSGFYLCAWSRQDNQPQHFGDGTRLSIL.

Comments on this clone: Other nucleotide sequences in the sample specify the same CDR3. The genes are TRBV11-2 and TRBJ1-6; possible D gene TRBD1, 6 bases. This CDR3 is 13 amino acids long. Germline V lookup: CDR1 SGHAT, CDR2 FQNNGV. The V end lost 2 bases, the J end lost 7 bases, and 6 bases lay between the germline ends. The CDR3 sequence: CASSLQGNSPLHF. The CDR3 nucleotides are TGTGCCAGCAGCTTACAGGGGAATTCACCCCTCCACTTT.

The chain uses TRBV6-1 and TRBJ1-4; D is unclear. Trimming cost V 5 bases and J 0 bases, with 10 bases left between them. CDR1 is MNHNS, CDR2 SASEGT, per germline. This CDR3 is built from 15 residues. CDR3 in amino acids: CASSLQMTTNEKLFF. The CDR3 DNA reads TGTGCCAGCAGTTTACAAATGACAACTAATGAAAAACTGTTTTTT.

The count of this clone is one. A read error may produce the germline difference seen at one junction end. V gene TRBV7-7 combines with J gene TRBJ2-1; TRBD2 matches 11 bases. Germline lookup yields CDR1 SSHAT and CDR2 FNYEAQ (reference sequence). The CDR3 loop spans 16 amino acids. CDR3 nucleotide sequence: TGTGCTAGCAGCTTAGTAGCGGGAGGGCTTCTCAATGAGCAGTTCTTC. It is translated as CASSLVAGGLLNEQFF.

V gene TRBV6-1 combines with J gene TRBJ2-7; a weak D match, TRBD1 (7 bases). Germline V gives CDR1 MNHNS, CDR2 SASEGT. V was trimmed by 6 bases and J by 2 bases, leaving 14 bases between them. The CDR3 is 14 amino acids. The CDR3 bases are TGTGCCAGCAGGACAGGGAGGTCCCCCTACGAGCAGTACTTC. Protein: CASRTGRSPYEQYF.

The CDR3 loop is CASSQGIASGVADTQYF. The CDR3 DNA follows: TGTGCCAGCAGCCAAGGGATCGCTAGCGGGGTGGCAGATACGCAGTATTTT. The rearrangement uses TRBV4-2 and TRBJ2-3, with 9 bases fitting TRBD2. V shed 1 base, J shed 4 bases, and the junction held 9 bases outside the gene matches. This CDR3 has 17 amino acids. Germline values: CDR1 LGHNA, CDR2 YNFKEQ.

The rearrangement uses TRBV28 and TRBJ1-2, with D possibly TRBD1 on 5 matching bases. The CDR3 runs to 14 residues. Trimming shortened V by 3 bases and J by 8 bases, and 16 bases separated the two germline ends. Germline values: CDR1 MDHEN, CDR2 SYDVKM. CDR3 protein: CASSLQAGTGGYTF. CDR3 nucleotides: TGTGCCAGCAGTTTGCAGGCGGGGACCGGGGGCTACACCTTC.

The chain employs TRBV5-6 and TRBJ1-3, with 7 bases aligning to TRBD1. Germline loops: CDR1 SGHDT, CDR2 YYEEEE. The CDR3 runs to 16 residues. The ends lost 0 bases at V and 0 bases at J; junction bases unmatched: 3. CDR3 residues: CASSLVAGGSGNTIYF. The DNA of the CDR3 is TGTGCCAGCAGCTTGGTGGCAGGGGGCTCTGGAAACACCATATATTTT.

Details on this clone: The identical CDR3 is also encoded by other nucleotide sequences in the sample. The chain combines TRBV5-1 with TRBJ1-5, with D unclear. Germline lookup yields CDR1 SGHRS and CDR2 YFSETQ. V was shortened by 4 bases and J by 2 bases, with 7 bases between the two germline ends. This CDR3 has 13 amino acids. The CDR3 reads CASSPDGNQPQHF. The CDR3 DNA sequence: TGCGCCAGCAGCCCGGATGGCAATCAGCCCCAGCATTTT.

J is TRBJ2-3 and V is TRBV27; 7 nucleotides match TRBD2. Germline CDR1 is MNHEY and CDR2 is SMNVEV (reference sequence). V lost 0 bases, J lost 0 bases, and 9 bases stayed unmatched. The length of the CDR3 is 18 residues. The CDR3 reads CASSLSGPGGWSTDTQYF. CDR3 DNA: TGTGCCAGCAGTTTATCGGGACCGGGAGGATGGAGCACAGATACGCAGTATTTT.

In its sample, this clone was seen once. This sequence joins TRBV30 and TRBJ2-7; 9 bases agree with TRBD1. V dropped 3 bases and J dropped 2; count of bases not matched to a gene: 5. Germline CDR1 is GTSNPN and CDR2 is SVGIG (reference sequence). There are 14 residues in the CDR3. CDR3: CAWRGTGRTYEQYF. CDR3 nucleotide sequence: TGTGCCTGGAGGGGGACAGGGAGAACCTACGAGCAGTACTTC.

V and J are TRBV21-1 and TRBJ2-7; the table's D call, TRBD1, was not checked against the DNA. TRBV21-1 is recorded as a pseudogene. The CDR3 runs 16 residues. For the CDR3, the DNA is TGTGCCAGCAGCACTCAGGGACAGATCACACAATACGAGCAGTACTTC. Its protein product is CASSTQGQITQYEQYF.

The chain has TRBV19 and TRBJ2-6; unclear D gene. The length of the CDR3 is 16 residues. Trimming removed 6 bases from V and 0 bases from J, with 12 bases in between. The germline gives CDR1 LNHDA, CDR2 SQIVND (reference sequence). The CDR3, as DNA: TGTGCCAGTAGCCAGATTACAGTCTCTGGGGCCAACGTCCTGACTTTC. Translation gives CASSQITVSGANVLTF.